These 13 T cell receptor beta chains were all obtained from the same sample, sequenced in a study of blood T cell repertoires in COVID-19. This table comes from immunoSEQ multiplex PCR, and its TCRdb copy is limited to in-frame clones, with some not included. Of over 200,000 clones in the sample, approximately 90% are singletons; the top ten hold approximately 0.66%. The sample taken for sequencing was peripheral blood. These receptors were obtained from a man aged 40-49 years with acute or convalescent COVID-19.

The chain joins TRBV19 to TRBJ2-3; 8 positions agree with TRBD2. J lost 0 bases, V lost 7 bases, and 12 bases had no gene match. Germline V gene sequence: CDR1 LNHDA, CDR2 SQIVND (reference sequence). This CDR3 comprises 17 residues. CDR3 bases: TGTGCCAGTATGCAAACTAGCGGCTCACCTAGCACAGATACGCAGTATTTT. It encodes CASMQTSGSPSTDTQYF.

The rearrangement links TRBV27 to TRBJ1-2; 7 nucleotides align to TRBD1. Looked up from germline, CDR1 is MNHEY and CDR2 is SMNVEV (reference sequence). Trimming at V came to 6 bases and at J to 2 bases, leaving 3 bases not matched to a gene. The CDR3 extends over 13 amino acids. The CDR3 region is CASRMTGNYGYTF. As DNA, the CDR3 is TGTGCCAGCAGGATGACAGGGAACTATGGCTACACCTTC.

The CDR3 protein is CAWSLSQPPSYEQYF. The CDR3 DNA follows: TGTGCCTGGAGTCTTAGCCAGCCCCCCTCCTACGAGCAGTACTTC. The rearrangement uses TRBV30 and TRBJ2-7; D gene unclear. Germline lookup yields CDR1 GTSNPN and CDR2 SVGIG (reference sequence). Deletions cut 2 bases from V and 0 bases from J, with 14 bases between. The CDR3 is 15 amino acids.

The V and J genes are TRBV5-6 and TRBJ2-7, with D maybe TRBD1 (5 bases). The CDR3 is 17 residues long. V was cut by 4 bases and J by 0 bases, with 20 bases left in between. Germline V gene data show CDR1 as SGHDT and CDR2 as YYEEEE. The CDR3 DNA follows: TGTGCCAGCAGCCCAGGCCCCGACAGCTATTCCTCCTACGAGCAGTACTTC. This codes for CASSPGPDSYSSYEQYF.

The chain couples TRBV20-1 to TRBJ1-1; the match to TRBD1 covers 7 bases. Germline CDR1 reads DFQATT; CDR2 reads SNEGSKA (reference sequence). Trimming took 3 bases from V and 6 from J; bases not matched to a gene: 7. The CDR3 is made up of 13 amino acids. The CDR3 bases are TGCAGTGCTAGTTCAGGGGGTAACGCTGAAGCTTTCTTT. Translating it yields CSASSGGNAEAFF.

This sequence joins TRBV19 and TRBJ1-1; TRBD1 aligns across 9 bases. The CDR3 runs to 16 residues. The germline gives CDR1 LNHDA, CDR2 SQIVND (reference sequence). V trimming: 2 bases; J trimming: 4 bases; junction bases outside the gene matches: 8. The CDR3: CASSINGQGFVTEAFF. CDR3 in DNA: TGTGCCAGTAGTATAAATGGACAGGGGTTCGTCACTGAAGCTTTCTTT.

The rearrangement links TRBV5-1 to TRBJ2-1, with D perhaps matching TRBD2 (6 bases). V dropped 3 bases and J dropped 8 bases, with 15 bases sitting between them. This CDR3 comprises 14 residues. CDR1 is SGHRS and CDR2 is YFSETQ in the germline V gene. CDR3 sequence reads: CASSSGAGRDEQFF. DNA of the CDR3: TGCGCCAGCAGCTCGGGCGCGGGGCGGGATGAGCAGTTCTTC.

The chain combines TRBV14 with TRBJ2-7; 8 bases match TRBD1. In germline, CDR1 is SGHDN, CDR2 FVKESK. The trim removed 4 bases at V and 4 bases at J, leaving 6 bases unmatched. This CDR3 has 14 amino acids. CDR3 region: CASSRTGNLYEQYF. CDR3 in DNA: TGTGCCAGCAGCCGGACAGGGAACCTTTACGAGCAGTACTTC.

The genes are TRBV6-5 and TRBJ2-3; D is ambiguous. This CDR3 is 14 amino acids long. Germline CDR1 is MNHEY and CDR2 is SVGAGI. V shed 5 bases and J shed 4 bases, with 13 bases lying between them. CDR3 DNA sequence: TGTGCCAGCAGTCGAGACTCGCCCCCAGATACGCAGTATTTT. Protein: CASSRDSPPDTQYF.

The rearrangement uses TRBV10-1 and TRBJ2-7; TRBD1 might be the D (6 bases). Trimming left V 9 bases short and J 4 bases short, with 13 bases between. Germline CDR1 and CDR2: WNHNN and SYGVQD (reference sequence). This CDR3 region has 12 residues. CDR3 DNA: TGCGCCAGTAACCTTGACAGGTACGAGCAGTACTTC. Translated, it gives CASNLDRYEQYF.

This chain joins TRBV9 and TRBJ1-4; D ambiguous. The CDR3 runs 15 residues. With 2 bases removed from V and 4 bases from J, the gap between germline ends came to 12 bases. Germline lookup yields CDR1 SGDLS and CDR2 YYNGEE. CDR3 nucleotides: TGTGCCAGCAGCGTGGGTACAGTTAGTAATGAAAAACTGTTTTTT. Protein sequence: CASSVGTVSNEKLFF.

V gene TRBV28 combines with J gene TRBJ1-1; no clear D gene. Between the trimmed V and J ends, which lost 6 bases and 5 bases, there was a span of 16 bases. The CDR3 consists of 14 residues. The V gene's germline CDR1 is MDHEN and CDR2 SYDVKM. CDR3 protein: CASSLLTGWTEAFF. As DNA, the CDR3 is TGTGCCAGCAGCCTCCTGACTGGTTGGACTGAAGCTTTCTTT.

The gene calls are TRBV19 and TRBJ1-2; D gene unclear. Trimming left V 1 base short and J 0 bases short, with 12 bases between. CDR3 length: 16 residues. Germline CDR1 LNHDA, CDR2 SQIVND (reference sequence). The CDR3 here is CASSIAGRYSNYGYTF. In DNA, the CDR3 is TGTGCCAGTAGTATAGCTGGCAGGTATTCTAACTATGGCTACACCTTC.